One T cell receptor beta chain is described in this entry. The data stem from a study of blood T cell repertoires in COVID-19. Looking at the study overall: T cells, B-cell-depleted T cells, or PBMCs provided the cDNA or gDNA that served as material.

CDR1 is MGHRA, CDR2 YSYEKL, per germline. The CDR3 extends over 17 amino acids. V was pared by 1 base and J by 3 bases, with 8 bases of the junction left unmatched. Method: immunoSEQ multiplex PCR; TCRdb's copy keeps in-frame clones and lacks some. The data show over 450,000 clones, with roughly 87% seen just once and 0.75% to 0.9% held by the top ten. Enrolled during active infection, Seattle patients were then followed longitudinally. V usage is TRBV4-1 and J usage is TRBJ1-3; 8 bases agree with TRBD1. Sequences were obtained from peripheral blood. The TCR originated in a man between 18 and 35 years old with COVID-19, enrolled during active disease. In DNA, the CDR3 is TGCGCCAGCAGCCAAGGGGTTGACAGGGGTTATGGAAACACCATATATTTT. Translating it yields CASSQGVDRGYGNTIYF.